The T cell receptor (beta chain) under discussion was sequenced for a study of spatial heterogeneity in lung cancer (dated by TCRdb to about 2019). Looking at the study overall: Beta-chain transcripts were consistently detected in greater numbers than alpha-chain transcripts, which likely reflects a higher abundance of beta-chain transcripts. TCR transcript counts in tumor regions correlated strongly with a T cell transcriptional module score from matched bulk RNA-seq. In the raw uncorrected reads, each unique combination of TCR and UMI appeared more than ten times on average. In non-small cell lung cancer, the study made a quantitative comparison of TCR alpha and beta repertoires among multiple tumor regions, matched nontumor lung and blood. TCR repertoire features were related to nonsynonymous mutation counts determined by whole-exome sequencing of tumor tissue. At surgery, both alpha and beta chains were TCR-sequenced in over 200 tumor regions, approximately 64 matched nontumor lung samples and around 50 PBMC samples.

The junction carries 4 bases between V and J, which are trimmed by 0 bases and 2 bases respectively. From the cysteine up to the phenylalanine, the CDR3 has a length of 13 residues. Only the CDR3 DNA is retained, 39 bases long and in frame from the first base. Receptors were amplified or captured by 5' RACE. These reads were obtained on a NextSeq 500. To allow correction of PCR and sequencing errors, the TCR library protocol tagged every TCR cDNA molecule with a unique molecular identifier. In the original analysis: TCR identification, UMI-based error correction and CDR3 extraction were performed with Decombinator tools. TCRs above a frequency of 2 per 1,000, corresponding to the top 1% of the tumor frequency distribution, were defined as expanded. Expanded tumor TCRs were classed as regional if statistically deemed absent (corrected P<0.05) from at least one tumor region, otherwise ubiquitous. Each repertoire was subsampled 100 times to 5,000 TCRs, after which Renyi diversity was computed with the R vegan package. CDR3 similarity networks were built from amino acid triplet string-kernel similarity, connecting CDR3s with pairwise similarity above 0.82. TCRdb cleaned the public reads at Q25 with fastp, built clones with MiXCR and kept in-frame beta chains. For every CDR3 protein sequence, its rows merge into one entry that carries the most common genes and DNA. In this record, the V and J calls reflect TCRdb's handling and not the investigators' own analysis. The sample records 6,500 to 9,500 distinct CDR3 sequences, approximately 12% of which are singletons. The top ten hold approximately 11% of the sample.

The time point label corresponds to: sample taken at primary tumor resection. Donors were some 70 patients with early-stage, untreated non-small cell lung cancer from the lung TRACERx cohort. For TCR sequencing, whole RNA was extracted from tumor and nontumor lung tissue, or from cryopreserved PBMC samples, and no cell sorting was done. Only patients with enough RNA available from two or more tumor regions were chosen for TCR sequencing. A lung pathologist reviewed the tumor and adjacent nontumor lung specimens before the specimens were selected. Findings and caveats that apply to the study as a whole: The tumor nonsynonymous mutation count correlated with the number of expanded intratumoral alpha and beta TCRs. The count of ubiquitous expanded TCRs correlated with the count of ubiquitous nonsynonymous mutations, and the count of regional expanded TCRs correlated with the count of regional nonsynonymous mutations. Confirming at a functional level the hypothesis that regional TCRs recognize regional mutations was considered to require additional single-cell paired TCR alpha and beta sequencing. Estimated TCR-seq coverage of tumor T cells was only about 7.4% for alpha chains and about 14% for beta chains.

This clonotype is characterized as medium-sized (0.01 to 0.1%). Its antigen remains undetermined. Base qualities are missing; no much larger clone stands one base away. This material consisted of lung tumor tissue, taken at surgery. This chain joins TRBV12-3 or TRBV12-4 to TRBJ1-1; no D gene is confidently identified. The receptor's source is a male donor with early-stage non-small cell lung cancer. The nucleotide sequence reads TGTGCCAGCAGTTTAGCGCTAAACACTGAAGCTTTCTTT. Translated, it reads CASSLALNTEAFF.